This T cell receptor (beta chain) stems from a study of blood T cell repertoires in COVID-19. Study-wide context: From T cells, B-cell-depleted T cells, or PBMCs came the material, which was cDNA or gDNA.

Repertoires were generated with immunoSEQ multiplex PCR, while TCRdb's copy carries only in-frame clones and drops some. The repertoire holds about 250,000 clones, with around 90% as singletons. The CDR3 extends over 14 amino acids. Germline lookup yields CDR1 SGHRS and CDR2 YFSETQ. The trim removed 3 bases at V and 4 bases at J, leaving 3 bases unmatched. This clonotype was sampled from a man at least 80 years old with acute or convalescent COVID-19. The chain couples TRBV5-1 to TRBJ2-7; TRBD1 matches at 11 bases. The sample comprised peripheral blood. The CDR3 sequence is CASSSGDRGYEQYF. The CDR3 DNA follows: TGCGCCAGCAGCTCCGGGGACAGGGGGTACGAGCAGTACTTC.